The rows below give T cell receptor beta chains drawn from one sample of a study of shared clonotypes between healthy human individuals. The table came from immunoSEQ multiplex PCR; TCRdb's copy has only in-frame clones and leaves some out. The table includes a few million clones, over 85% detected once. The specimen was naive CD4+ T cells from PBMCs. These receptor sequences come from a man younger than 30 in good health. Some clones in this sample may be carry-over from other donors' samples. Both conserved end residues are part of each CDR3. The D gene is left open where the match is weak. Size is omitted from some rows. Given values are once, few, many or a class for expanded clones.

j_gene	v_gene	d_gene	len	abundance	CDR3nt	CDR3aa
TRBJ2-7	TRBV19	TRBD1	15	once	TGTGCCAGTAGTATAGACCGACAGGGCTTTGACGAGCAGTACTTC	CASSIDRQGFDEQYF
TRBJ1-1	TRBV19	NA	15	NA	TGTGCCAGCAAGCTGGCCAGACAGATCCAGACTGAAGCTTTCTTT	CASKLARQIQTEAFF
TRBJ2-5	TRBV6-1	NA	13	NA	TGTGCCAGCAGGGATGGGACACCTGGGGCCCAGTACTTC	CASRDGTPGAQYF
TRBJ1-1	TRBV5-1	TRBD1	16	NA	TGCGCCAGCAGCCCGAGACAGGGTAGTATCGACACTGAAGCTTTCTTT	CASSPRQGSIDTEAFF
TRBJ1-1	TRBV6-1	NA	13	NA	TGTGCCAGCACCAATCAACCGAACACTGAAGCTTTCTTT	CASTNQPNTEAFF
TRBJ2-7	TRBV7-7	TRBD1	14	NA	TGTGCCAGCAGCAGGGACAGGAGCTCCTACGAGCAGTACTTC	CASSRDRSSYEQYF
TRBJ2-6	TRBV5-4	TRBD2	17	NA	TGTGCCAGCGGCCCAAAGGGACTAGCTTCCGGGGCCAACGTCCTGACTTTC	CASGPKGLASGANVLTF
TRBJ1-1	TRBV4-1	NA	13	few	TGCGCCAGCAGCCAAGAACGGGACACTGAAGCTTTCTTT	CASSQERDTEAFF
TRBJ2-2	TRBV4-1	NA	13	NA	TGCGCTATTCTTGCTAGCGTTACCGGGGAGCTGTTTTTT	CAILASVTGELFF
TRBJ2-7	TRBV30	NA	15	NA	TGTGCCTGGAGTGTTAGGCCGGGAGTCTGGGACGAGCAGTACTTC	CAWSVRPGVWDEQYF
TRBJ2-1	TRBV5-1	TRBD2	16	once	TGCGCCAGCAGCCCTGGAGGGGCGGGAGTGGGCAATGAGCAGTTCTTC	CASSPGGAGVGNEQFF
TRBJ2-1	TRBV2	TRBD2	15	NA	TGTGCCAGCAGGGCCCTAGCGGGGACCTACAATGAGCAGTTCTTC	CASRALAGTYNEQFF
TRBJ2-5	TRBV2	NA	12	once	TGTGCCAGCGATAGGTCGGGGGAGACCCAGTACTTC	CASDRSGETQYF
TRBJ1-1	TRBV18	TRBD1	15	NA	TGTGCCAGCTCACCACGGCAGGGGGCGAACACTGAAGCTTTCTTT	CASSPRQGANTEAFF
TRBJ1-4	TRBV5-4	NA	17	NA	TGTGCCAGCAGCTTGGGCGGAATGGGCAGCCCAAATGAAAAACTGTTTTTT	CASSLGGMGSPNEKLFF
TRBJ1-1	TRBV9	NA	14	NA	TGTGCCAGCAGCGTAGGGGTCCGGAACACTGAAGCTTTCTTT	CASSVGVRNTEAFF
TRBJ2-7	TRBV7-8	TRBD2	17	NA	TGTGCCAGCAGCTTAGCGGTGGGACTAGCCGGAACCTACGAGCAGTACTTC	CASSLAVGLAGTYEQYF
TRBJ2-7	TRBV11-2	TRBD2	18	NA	TGTGCCAGCAGCTTAGACTTGCTAGCGGGAGGACCCGCCTACGAGCAGTACTTC	CASSLDLLAGGPAYEQYF
TRBJ1-5	TRBV7-2	NA	13	few	TGTGCCAGCAGCTCCCGAGACAGCCAGCCCCAGCATTTT	CASSSRDSQPQHF
TRBJ2-2	TRBV10-1	TRBD2	17	NA	TGCGCCAGCAGCGATGGACTAGCGGGAGGGCCCCCCGGGGAGCTGTTTTTT	CASSDGLAGGPPGELFF
TRBJ1-2	TRBV5-5	NA	14	NA	TGTGCCAGCAGCACTGCTGGCGCACCCTATGGCTACACCTTC	CASSTAGAPYGYTF
TRBJ2-7	TRBV23-1	TRBD2	19	once	TGCGCCAGCAGTCAAACCAGGGGACTAGCGGCCCACGCGAGCTACGAGCAGTACTTC	CASSQTRGLAAHASYEQYF
TRBJ2-7	TRBV5-1	NA	15	NA	TGCGCCAGCAGCTTTGTGGACAGTACCGGTTACGAGCAGTACTTC	CASSFVDSTGYEQYF
TRBJ1-4	TRBV25-1	NA	15	NA	TGTGCCAGCAGTGGATCTTCTAGCTCTAATGAAAAACTGTTTTTT	CASSGSSSSNEKLFF
TRBJ2-3	TRBV18	NA	16	NA	TGTGCCAGCTCACCACTAGCCGGGCGAAGCACAGATACGCAGTATTTT	CASSPLAGRSTDTQYF
TRBJ1-3	TRBV7-2	NA	16	NA	TGTGCCAGCAGCCGGATGACCGTTTACTCTGGAAACACCATATATTTT	CASSRMTVYSGNTIYF
TRBJ1-5	TRBV27	NA	15	NA	TGTGCCAGCGGGACGCCGGACATCCTACCCGAGCCCCAGCATTTT	CASGTPDILPEPQHF
TRBJ2-1	TRBV20-1	NA	11	NA	TGCAGTGCTGGTACTAACAATGAGCAGTTCTTC	CSAGTNNEQFF
TRBJ2-7	TRBV6-5	NA	13	few	TGTGCCAGCAGTTACGTTGACAGGTCCGAGCAGTACTTC	CASSYVDRSEQYF
TRBJ1-1	TRBV7-2	NA	11	NA	TGTGCCAGCAGCTTTGACAATGAAGCTTTCTTT	CASSFDNEAFF
TRBJ2-1	TRBV6-6	NA	12	NA	TGTGCCAGCAGTTACTCGGGCTATGAGCAGTTCTTC	CASSYSGYEQFF
TRBJ2-7	TRBV28	NA	16	NA	TGTGCCAGCAGTTCGCGGACAGCCCTAATGTGGGGCGAGCAGTACTTC	CASSSRTALMWGEQYF
TRBJ2-7	TRBV28	NA	15	NA	TGTGCCAGCAGTCCGAATGAGGCGGGGAGGTTAGAGCAGTACTTC	CASSPNEAGRLEQYF
TRBJ1-1	TRBV5-1	TRBD1	16	NA	TGCGCCAGCAGCTTGGCACCACAGGGGGGAGACACTGAAGCTTTCTTT	CASSLAPQGGDTEAFF
TRBJ2-7	TRBV19	TRBD1	15	NA	TGTGCCAGTAGTATGTGGCAGGGGGCAGGCTACGAGCAGTACTTC	CASSMWQGAGYEQYF
TRBJ1-4	TRBV5-1	NA	15	once	TGCGCCAGCAGCCAAGGACGGGGAATTAATGAAAAACTGTTTTTT	CASSQGRGINEKLFF
TRBJ2-2	TRBV18	TRBD1	17	NA	TGTGCCAGCTCACCTGAACCCTGGACAGGGCGGGCCGGGGAGCTGTTTTTT	CASSPEPWTGRAGELFF
TRBJ1-5	TRBV6-5	NA	12	once	TGTGCCAGCAGTTACTCCACAGGGCCCCAGCATTTT	CASSYSTGPQHF
TRBJ1-1	TRBV28	NA	14	NA	TGTGCCAGCAGTAGGGTTCGGGCGAACACTGAAGCTTTCTTT	CASSRVRANTEAFF
TRBJ1-3	TRBV7-9	NA	14	NA	TGTGCCAGCAGCTTAGCGGGGTCTGGAAACACCATATATTTT	CASSLAGSGNTIYF
TRBJ2-7	TRBV5-1	TRBD1	15	NA	TGCGCCAGCAGCTTCTCAGTGGGACAGACCTACGAGCAGTACTTC	CASSFSVGQTYEQYF
TRBJ2-1	TRBV5-1	NA	15	NA	TGCGCCAGCAGCGCAGGGGGGGAATCCTACAATGAGCAGTTCTTC	CASSAGGESYNEQFF
TRBJ1-1	TRBV2	NA	12	NA	TGTGCCAGCAGGGAGAGGGGAACTGAAGCTTTCTTT	CASRERGTEAFF
TRBJ2-3	TRBV9	TRBD2	16	NA	TGTGCCAGCAGCGTAGGGACTAGCGGGTACACAGATACGCAGTATTTT	CASSVGTSGYTDTQYF
TRBJ2-6	TRBV28	TRBD1	18	NA	TGTGCCAGCAGTTCTCTCGGGACAGGGACGTCTGGGGCCAACGTCCTGACTTTC	CASSSLGTGTSGANVLTF
TRBJ1-2	TRBV5-1	TRBD1	14	NA	TGCGCCAGCAGCCGGGGACAGGGGGCAAATGGCTACACCTTC	CASSRGQGANGYTF
TRBJ2-1	TRBV29-1	NA	16	NA	TGCAGCGTTTCGGGTGGTAGGAGAAGGTCCTACAATGAGCAGTTCTTC	CSVSGGRRRSYNEQFF
TRBJ2-3	TRBV6-1	NA	11	NA	TGTGCCAGCAGTATCCGGGATACGCAGTATTTT	CASSIRDTQYF
TRBJ2-1	TRBV5-1	NA	15	NA	TGCGCCAGCAGCTTAATAGCCTTAAACTACAATGAGCAGTTCTTC	CASSLIALNYNEQFF
TRBJ1-5	TRBV19	TRBD1	15	NA	TGTGCCAGTAGTAGTATACAGGGGTACAATCAGCCCCAGCATTTT	CASSSIQGYNQPQHF
TRBJ1-5	TRBV11-2	TRBD1	12	NA	TGTGCCAGCAGCACAGGGGTCCAGCCCCAGCATTTT	CASSTGVQPQHF
TRBJ2-4	TRBV28	NA	14	NA	TGTGCCACCCACGGGGCGGGCCCAAAAAACATTCAGTACTTC	CATHGAGPKNIQYF
TRBJ2-1	TRBV19	NA	15	NA	TGTGCCAGTACGGAAAAGTGGCGGGACTACAATGAGCAGTTCTTC	CASTEKWRDYNEQFF
TRBJ1-5	TRBV6-5	NA	13	NA	TGTGCCAGCTTCGAGGGACTCAATCAGCCCCAGCATTTT	CASFEGLNQPQHF
TRBJ2-6	TRBV6-5	NA	15	NA	TGTGCCAGCAGTTACTCGTCCTCTGGGGCCAACGTCCTGACTTTC	CASSYSSSGANVLTF
TRBJ1-4	TRBV19	NA	13	few	TGTGCCAGTAGTATCGCTTTACAGAGGCAACTGTTTTTT	CASSIALQRQLFF
TRBJ1-1	TRBV6-5	TRBD1	12	NA	TGTGCCAGCGGTCAGGGGGGCACTGAAGCTTTCTTT	CASGQGGTEAFF
TRBJ2-2	TRBV5-1	NA	15	NA	TGCGCCAGCAGCATACGACAGATGAACACCGGGGAGCTGTTTTTT	CASSIRQMNTGELFF